In this sample, the clone carrying this TCR beta chain turned up a few times. The antigen is unknown. These data originate in a study of T cells after yellow fever vaccination. UMIs were added to TCR cDNA along with a universal primer site when it was made by 5'RACE template switching. TCRdb called the 5' RACE reads again in MiXCR, with one record for every CDR3 protein. The table lists some 600,000 distinct CDR3 sequences, approximately 13% of them singletons, with approximately 15% in the top ten. There are 12 residues in the CDR3. The V and J ends lost 3 bases and 8 bases respectively, with 12 bases between them. In germline, CDR1 is SGDLS, CDR2 YYNGEE. Study-wide results and caveats: The secondary response peaked faster, at day 5 versus 15, but was weaker.

The starting material was PBMCs, obtained on the day of the yellow fever booster vaccination. The chain recombines TRBV9 with TRBJ2-7, with a possible D match to TRBD1 (6 bases). The sequence was collected from a man aged 25 to 40 who received the YFV17D yellow fever vaccine. CDR3 bases: TGTGCCAGCAGCGGGGGGCACGGTAAGCAGTACTTC. Its translation is CASSGGHGKQYF.